The following is a T cell receptor beta chain sequence with its context. Its antigen is not identified. This entry comes from a study of shared clonotypes between healthy human individuals. The genomic DNA of each subset was split evenly across several immunoSEQ plates. Here immunoSEQ multiplex PCR was the method, and the copy in TCRdb shows in-frame clones only, minus some. The sample records around 610,000 clones, about 96% being singletons. Naive CD8 populations comprised CD45RO-negative cells positively selected for CCR7, excluding terminally differentiated effector memory CD45RA+ cells. Germline CDR1 reads SGHDN; CDR2 reads FVKESK. V was trimmed by 3 bases and J by 2 bases, leaving 4 bases between them. CDR3 size: 12 residues. Study-level findings and limits: The authors sampled blood alone, and tissue repertoires likely differ. Sequencing depth was a factor that was expected to affect clonotype sharing among donors. In having few donors, the study represented limited genetic and exposure-history diversity.

The clonotype was recovered from a young woman in good health. The rearrangement links TRBV14 to TRBJ1-1; D unclear. The sequenced sample consisted of naive CD8+ T cells sorted from blood. As DNA, the CDR3 is TGTGCCAGCAGCCACCCAAACACTGAAGCTTTCTTT. The encoded protein is CASSHPNTEAFF.